Listed here are 13 T cell receptor beta chains from one sample, sequenced in a study of cytomegalovirus exposure and HLA in healthy donors. Here immunoSEQ multiplex PCR was the method, and the copy in TCRdb shows in-frame clones only, minus some. Here the sample spans about 120,000 clones, roughly nine tenths being singletons. The sample was PBMCs. These receptor sequences come from a man aged 18 to 35 in good health and CMV-seropositive.

DNA of the CDR3: TGCGCCAGCAGCTTGCGGGCGGGGGCACCGTACGAGCAGTACTTC. This encodes CASSLRAGAPYEQYF. The gene calls are TRBV5-1 and TRBJ2-7; possible D gene TRBD2, 7 bases. CDR3 size: 15 residues. The germline gives CDR1 SGHRS, CDR2 YFSETQ. The V end was cut by 1 base, the J end by 4 bases, with 15 bases between.

This chain's CDR3 is CASSWQLNPRDAGGTQYF. In nucleotides, the CDR3 is TGTGCCAGCAGCTGGCAACTTAACCCCCGGGACGCCGGGGGGACCCAGTACTTC. The chain links TRBV7-9 to TRBJ2-5, with D possibly TRBD2 on 6 matching bases. CDR1 and CDR2 (germline): SEHNR, FQNEAQ (reference sequence). CDR3 size: 18 residues. V shed 4 bases and J shed 7 bases, with 28 bases lying between them. Full variable domain (rest looked up from reference TRBV7-9 and TRBJ2-5): DTGVSQNPRHKITKRGQNVTFRCDPISEHNRLYWYRQTLGQGPEFLTYFQNEAQLEKSRLLSDRFSAERPKGSFSTLEIQRTEQGDSAMYLCASSWQLNPRDAGGTQYFGPGTRLLVL.

This chain links TRBV18 with TRBJ2-2, with D unclear. The ends were cut back, 3 bases at V and 6 bases at J, with 8 bases in the middle. The CDR3 is made up of 13 amino acids. Germline V gene lookup returns CDR1 KGHSH and CDR2 LQKENI. CDR3 bases: TGTGCCAGCTCACCTTCTTCCCCCGGGGAGCTGTTTTTT. Its protein product is CASSPSSPGELFF. Filled out from reference TRBV18 and TRBJ2-2, the complete variable domain reads NAGVMQNPRHLVRRRGQEARLRCSPMKGHSHVYWYRQLPEEGLKFMVYLQKENIIDESGMPKERFSAEFPKEGPSILRIQQVVRGDSAAYFCASSPSSPGELFFGEGSRLTVL.

The chain couples TRBV28 to TRBJ1-5; tentative D call: TRBD1 (5 bases). This CDR3 is built from 15 residues. Germline V lookup: CDR1 MDHEN, CDR2 SYDVKM. V lost 0 bases to trimming and J lost 5 bases, with 11 bases between them. The CDR3 region has the DNA TGTGCCAGCAGTTTATGGGCCAGGGAGGATCAGCCCCAGCATTTT. Amino acids: CASSLWAREDQPQHF.

The rearrangement links TRBV5-1 to TRBJ2-5; D ambiguous. Germline V gene sequence: CDR1 SGHRS, CDR2 YFSETQ. The V end lost 2 bases, the J end lost 4 bases, and 3 bases lay between the germline ends. The CDR3 sequence is 11 residues long. The chain's CDR3 is CASSFGETQYF. CDR3 nucleotide sequence: TGCGCCAGCAGCTTCGGAGAGACCCAGTACTTC.

The chain couples TRBV7-2 to TRBJ2-1; 8 positions match TRBD1. CDR1 is SGHTA and CDR2 is FQGNSA in the germline V gene. The V and J ends lost 3 bases and 1 base, in that order; junction bases with no gene match: 2. The CDR3 loop spans 15 amino acids. CDR3 in DNA: TGTGCCAGCAGCTTCGGACAGGGTTCCTACAATGAGCAGTTCTTC. Encoded protein: CASSFGQGSYNEQFF. Using reference TRBV7-2 and TRBJ2-1 for the parts outside the CDR3, the full variable domain is GAGVSQSPSNKVTEKGKDVELRCDPISGHTALYWYRQSLGQGLEFLIYFQGNSAPDKSGLPSDRFSAERTGGSVSTLTIQRTQQEDSAVYLCASSFGQGSYNEQFFGPGTRLTVL.

V usage is TRBV5-1 and J usage is TRBJ2-3; the D gene is possibly TRBD1 (6 bases). Per the germline V gene, CDR1 is SGHRS and CDR2 is YFSETQ. This CDR3 has 15 amino acids. Trimming pared 0 bases from V and 2 bases from J, leaving 10 bases between. The CDR3 spells CASSLVRGHTDTQYF. The CDR3 DNA reads TGCGCCAGCAGCTTGGTAAGGGGACACACAGATACGCAGTATTTT.

The V gene is TRBV4-1, the J gene TRBJ1-4; D unresolved. Trimming shortened V by 0 bases and J by 8 bases, and 10 bases separated the two germline ends. The CDR3 has 14 residues. The germline CDR1 and CDR2 sequences are MGHRA and YSYEKL. The CDR3 DNA sequence: TGCGCCAGCAGCCAAGAACCGGGAATCGAAAAACTGTTTTTT. Translation: CASSQEPGIEKLFF.

The chain uses TRBV5-4 and TRBJ2-3, with 13 bases aligning to TRBD2. CDR1 is SGHNT, CDR2 YYREEE, per germline (reference sequence). This CDR3 spans 18 amino acids. The ends lost 4 bases at V and 4 bases at J; junction bases unmatched: 12. The CDR3 spells CASSPGLAGVSAADTQYF. DNA of the CDR3: TGTGCCAGCAGCCCCGGACTAGCGGGGGTTTCGGCCGCAGATACGCAGTATTTT.

The V gene is TRBV27, the J gene TRBJ1-1, with 7 positions matching TRBD1. CDR3 length: 21 residues. Germline values: CDR1 MNHEY, CDR2 SMNVEV (reference sequence). Trimming cost V 5 bases and J 0 bases; bases outside gene matches: 24. CDR3 DNA: TGTGCCAGCAGTGCAGCGCCGGGACAGATCTCTCACTATAACATGAACACTGAAGCTTTCTTT. Protein product: CASSAAPGQISHYNMNTEAFF.

This clone was seen only once. This chain uses TRBV4-1 with TRBJ2-5; weak D call: TRBD1 (5 bases). Trimming removed 4 bases at V and 2 bases at J, with 26 bases between. Germline-derived CDR1 and CDR2 are MGHRA and YSYEKL. The CDR3 length is 19 residues. CDR3 sequence (DNA): TGCGCCAGCAGCCCCCTAAACAGGTTTACTGCTGCAATACAAGAGACCCAGTACTTC. Translation: CASSPLNRFTAAIQETQYF.

There are a few counts of this clone. V usage is TRBV6-1 and J usage is TRBJ1-5, with unresolved D. V was pared by 4 bases and J by 1 base, with 14 bases between. Germline lookup yields CDR1 MNHNS and CDR2 SASEGT. This CDR3 is built from 16 residues. CDR3 in DNA: TGTGCCAGCAGTGTATGGGCCAGACCCAGCAATCAGCCCCAGCATTTT. Protein product: CASSVWARPSNQPQHF.

The V gene is TRBV4-1, the J gene TRBJ2-7; possibly TRBD2 for D (6 bases). CDR1 is MGHRA and CDR2 is YSYEKL in the germline V gene. The CDR3 loop spans 16 amino acids. Trimming cost V 0 bases and J 6 bases, with 18 bases left between them. The CDR3 DNA reads as TGCGCCAGCAGCCAAGATCAAGCTGCGGTGCGGGGCGAGCAGTACTTC. This translates into CASSQDQAAVRGEQYF.